The 9 T cell receptor beta chains in this list originate from one sample, sequenced in a study of cytomegalovirus exposure and HLA in healthy donors. Both 60 Vbeta primers and 13 Jbeta primers went into the PCR. TCRdb keeps only in-frame clones here, not all; method: immunoSEQ multiplex PCR. Seen here are roughly 34,000 clones, roughly 67% observed once, and the top ten hold roughly a tenth. The sample consisted of PBMCs. Receptors were obtained from a man aged 35-49 years in good health and CMV-seropositive.

The genes are TRBV2 and TRBJ2-1, with 16 bases aligning to TRBD2. Germline V gene data show CDR1 as SNHLY and CDR2 as FYNNEI. V trimming: 6 bases; J trimming: 7 bases; junction bases outside the gene matches: 12. This CDR3 comprises 18 residues. The CDR3 nucleotides read TGTGCCAGCAGGCCGGGACTAGCGGGGGGGCCGGTATTGAATGAGCAGTTCTTC. This encodes CASRPGLAGGPVLNEQFF. Combining the CDR3 with reference TRBV2 and TRBJ2-1 gives the whole variable domain EPEVTQTPSHQVTQMGQEVILRCVPISNHLYFYWYRQILGQKVEFLVSFYNNEISEKSEIFDDQFSVERPDGSNFTLKIRSTKLEDSAMYFCASRPGLAGGPVLNEQFFGPGTRLTVL.

This rearrangement joins TRBV7-5 to TRBJ2-7; TRBD2 is the table's D call and was not checked against the DNA. TRBV7-5 is an annotated pseudogene. CDR3 size: 10 residues. CDR3 coding DNA: TGTGTCCAGGAGGGCTACGAGCAGTACTTC. Translated, it gives CVQEGYEQYF.

The chain is built from TRBV7-9 and TRBJ2-3; 10 bases agree with TRBD1. This CDR3 region has 16 residues. The trim removed 0 bases at V and 2 bases at J, leaving 2 bases unmatched. Germline values: CDR1 SEHNR, CDR2 FQNEAQ (reference sequence). The DNA for the CDR3 is TGTGCCAGCAGCTTAGCGGGACAGGGGCCCACAGATACGCAGTATTTT. Protein: CASSLAGQGPTDTQYF.

V and J are TRBV5-6 and TRBJ1-6; tentative D call: TRBD1 (5 bases). There are 16 residues in the CDR3. Trimming stripped 4 bases from V and 8 bases from J, with 19 bases between. Germline CDR1 and CDR2: SGHDT and YYEEEE. The CDR3 spells CASSRGTARGDSPLHF. DNA of the CDR3: TGTGCCAGCAGCCGGGGGACCGCCCGAGGTGATTCACCCCTCCACTTT.

This sequence joins TRBV7-9 and TRBJ1-6; the D gene is possibly TRBD1 (6 bases). The CDR3 totals 15 residues. With 4 bases removed from V and 6 bases from J, the gap between germline ends came to 13 bases. Looked up from germline, CDR1 is SEHNR and CDR2 is FQNEAQ (reference sequence). The CDR3 sequence is CASSSQGGTNSPLHF. The CDR3 DNA follows: TGTGCCAGCAGCTCACAGGGTGGAACTAATTCACCCCTCCACTTT.

CDR3 loop: CASSQVKGLAGALYF. The DNA for the CDR3 is TGTGCCAGCAGCCAAGTTAAGGGACTAGCGGGGGCCCTTTACTTC. This chain connects TRBV14 to TRBJ2-5; 14 nucleotides agree with TRBD2. Germline CDR1 and CDR2: SGHDN and FVKESK. The ends lost 1 base at V and 14 bases at J; junction bases unmatched: 9. The CDR3 sequence is 15 residues long.

This chain links TRBV19 with TRBJ2-3; 8 positions match TRBD2. This CDR3 region has 14 residues. V gave up 3 bases and J gave up 4 bases; unmatched junction bases: 3. Germline V gene lookup returns CDR1 LNHDA and CDR2 SQIVND (reference sequence). As DNA, the CDR3 is TGTGCCAGTAGTATCGCGCGGGGGGCAGATACGCAGTATTTT. This codes for CASSIARGADTQYF. The full variable domain, rest sourced from reference TRBV19 and TRBJ2-3, is DGGITQSPKYLFRKEGQNVTLSCEQNLNHDAMYWYRQDPGQGLRLIYYSQIVNDFQKGDIAEGYSVSREKKESFPLTVTSAQKNPTAFYLCASSIARGADTQYFGPGTRLTVL.

The V call is TRBV7-6, the J call TRBJ1-2, with D unresolved. Germline V gives CDR1 SGHVS, CDR2 FNYEAQ. This CDR3 has 13 amino acids. Trimming pared 5 bases from V and 0 bases from J, leaving 7 bases between. The CDR3 spells CASSIDTNYGYTF. DNA for the CDR3: TGTGCCAGCAGCATCGACACTAACTATGGCTACACCTTC.

The V call is TRBV7-8, the J call TRBJ1-6, with a tentative D call TRBD1 (5 bases). CDR1 SGHVS and CDR2 FQNEAQ come from the germline V gene. With 4 bases removed from V and 5 bases from J, the gap between germline ends came to 12 bases. The CDR3 loop spans 15 amino acids. The chain's CDR3 is CASSSWTPDNSPLHF. The CDR3 DNA reads as TGTGCCAGCAGCTCCTGGACACCGGATAATTCACCCCTCCACTTT.